Listed here is a single TCR beta chain. No antigen is known for it. The entry originates in a study of T cells in Graves' hyperthyroidism and ophthalmopathy. Study outcomes and limitations: Model output signaled ophthalmopathy a median roughly six months ahead of onset. Among thyroid clonotypes expanded above 0.001, most also appeared in blood.

Template material for amplifying TCR beta CDR3 regions consisted of RNA transcripts. The study used the HTBI primer set for a first-round RT-PCR of the TCR CDR3. TCRdb recomputed calls from the multiplex PCR reads with MiXCR, one row per CDR3 protein. The sample has 660,000 or so distinct CDR3 sequences; 45% are singletons. Trimming took off 5 bases at V and 2 bases at J, with 9 bases between the two ends. Per germline, CDR1 SNHLY and CDR2 FYNNEI. The CDR3 extends over 13 amino acids. The specimen was peripheral blood or thyroid tissue (not recorded which). The V gene is TRBV2, the J gene TRBJ1-1; D gene ambiguous. The TCR was taken from an adult man with Graves' disease, either hyperthyroidism or ophthalmopathy (not recorded which). This CDR3 reads CASSWVLNTEAFF. The DNA of the CDR3 is TGTGCCAGCAGTTGGGTCCTAAACACTGAAGCTTTCTTT. The whole variable domain, filled in from reference TRBV2 and TRBJ1-1, reads EPEVTQTPSHQVTQMGQEVILRCVPISNHLYFYWYRQILGQKVEFLVSFYNNEISEKSEIFDDQFSVERPDGSNFTLKIRSTKLEDSAMYFCASSWVLNTEAFFGQGTRLTVV.